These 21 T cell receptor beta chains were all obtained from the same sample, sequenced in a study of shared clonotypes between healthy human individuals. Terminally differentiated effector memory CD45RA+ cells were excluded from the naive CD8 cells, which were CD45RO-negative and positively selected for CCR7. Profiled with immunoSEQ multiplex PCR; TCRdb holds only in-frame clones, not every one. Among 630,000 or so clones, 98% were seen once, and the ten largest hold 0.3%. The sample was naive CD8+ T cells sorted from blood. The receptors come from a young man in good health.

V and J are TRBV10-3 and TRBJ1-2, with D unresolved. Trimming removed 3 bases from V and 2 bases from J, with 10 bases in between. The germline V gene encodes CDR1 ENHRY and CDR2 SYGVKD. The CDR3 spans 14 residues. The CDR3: CAISDSGPNYGYTF. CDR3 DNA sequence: TGTGCCATCAGTGACTCCGGACCGAACTATGGCTACACCTTC.

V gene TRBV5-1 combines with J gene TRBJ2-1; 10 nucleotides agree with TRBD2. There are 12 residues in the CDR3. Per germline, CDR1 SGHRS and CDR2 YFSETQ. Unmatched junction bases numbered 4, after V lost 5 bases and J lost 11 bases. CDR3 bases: TGCGCCAGCAGATGGACTAGCGGAAAGCAGTTCTTC. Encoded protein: CASRWTSGKQFF.

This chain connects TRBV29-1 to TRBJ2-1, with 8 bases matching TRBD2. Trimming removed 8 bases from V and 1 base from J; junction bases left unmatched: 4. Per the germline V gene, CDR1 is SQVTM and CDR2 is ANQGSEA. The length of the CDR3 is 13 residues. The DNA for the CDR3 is TGCAGCCTGCGGGAGGAATCCTACAATGAGCAGTTCTTC. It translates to CSLREESYNEQFF.

In DNA, the CDR3 is TGTGCCAGCAGCTTGTCATGGGACGAGCAGTACTTC. This translates into CASSLSWDEQYF. The V gene is TRBV5-6, the J gene TRBJ2-7; no definite D call. Trimming cost V 1 base and J 5 bases, with 7 bases left between them. The germline gives CDR1 SGHDT, CDR2 YYEEEE. This CDR3 has 12 amino acids. Using reference TRBV5-6 and TRBJ2-7 for the parts outside the CDR3, the full variable domain is DAGVTQSPTHLIKTRGQQVTLRCSPKSGHDTVSWYQQALGQGPQFIFQYYEEEERQRGNFPDRFSGHQFPNYSSELNVNALLLGDSALYLCASSLSWDEQYFGPGTRLTVT.

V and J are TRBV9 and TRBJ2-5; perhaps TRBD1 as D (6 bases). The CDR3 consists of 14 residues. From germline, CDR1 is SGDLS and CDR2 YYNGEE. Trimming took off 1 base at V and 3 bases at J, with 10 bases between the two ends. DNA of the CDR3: TGTGCCAGCAGCGTATTCGAGGGGGAAGAGACCCAGTACTTC. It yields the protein CASSVFEGEETQYF.

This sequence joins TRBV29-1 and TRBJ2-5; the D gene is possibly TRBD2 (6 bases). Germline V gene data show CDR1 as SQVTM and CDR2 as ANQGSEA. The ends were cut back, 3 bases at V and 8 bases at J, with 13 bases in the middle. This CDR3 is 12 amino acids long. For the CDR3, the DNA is TGCAGCGTTGATATGGGACTTGTTACCCAGTACTTC. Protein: CSVDMGLVTQYF.

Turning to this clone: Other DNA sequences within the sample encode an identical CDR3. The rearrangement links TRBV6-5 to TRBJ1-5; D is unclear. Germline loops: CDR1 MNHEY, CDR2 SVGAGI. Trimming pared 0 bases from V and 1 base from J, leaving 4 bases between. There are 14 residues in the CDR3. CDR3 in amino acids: CASSYSSSNQPQHF. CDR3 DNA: TGTGCCAGCAGTTACTCGTCCAGCAATCAGCCCCAGCATTTT.

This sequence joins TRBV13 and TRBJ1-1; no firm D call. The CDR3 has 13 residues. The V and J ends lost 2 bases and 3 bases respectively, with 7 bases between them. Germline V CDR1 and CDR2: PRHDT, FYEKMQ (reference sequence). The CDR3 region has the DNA TGTGCCAGCAGCTTAACAGTAGACACTGAAGCTTTCTTT. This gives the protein CASSLTVDTEAFF.

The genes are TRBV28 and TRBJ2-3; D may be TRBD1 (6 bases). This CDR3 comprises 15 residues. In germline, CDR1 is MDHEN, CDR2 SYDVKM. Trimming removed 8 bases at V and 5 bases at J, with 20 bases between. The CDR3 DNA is TGTGCCAGCCGTTACCAGGGGCCGCTTAGAGATACGCAGTATTTT. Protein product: CASRYQGPLRDTQYF.

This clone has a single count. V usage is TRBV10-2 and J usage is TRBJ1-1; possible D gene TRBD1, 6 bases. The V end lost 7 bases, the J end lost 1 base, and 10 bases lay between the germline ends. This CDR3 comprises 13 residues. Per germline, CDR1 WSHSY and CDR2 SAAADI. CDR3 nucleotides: TGCGCCAGCATTACAGGGAAGAACACTGAAGCTTTCTTT. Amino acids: CASITGKNTEAFF.

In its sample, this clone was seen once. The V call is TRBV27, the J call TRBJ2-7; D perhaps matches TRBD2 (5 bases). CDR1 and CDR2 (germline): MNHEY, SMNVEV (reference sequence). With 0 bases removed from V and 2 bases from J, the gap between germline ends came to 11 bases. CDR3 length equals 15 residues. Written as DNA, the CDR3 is TGTGCCAGCAGTTTATCGGCGGGTCGACCCTACGAGCAGTACTTC. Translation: CASSLSAGRPYEQYF.

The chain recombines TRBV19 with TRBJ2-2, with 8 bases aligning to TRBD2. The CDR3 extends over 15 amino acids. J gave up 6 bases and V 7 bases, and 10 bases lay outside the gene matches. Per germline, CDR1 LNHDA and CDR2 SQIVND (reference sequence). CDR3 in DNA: TGTGCCAGTATGGGCCTAGCGGGTTTTTCCGGGGAGCTGTTTTTT. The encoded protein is CASMGLAGFSGELFF.

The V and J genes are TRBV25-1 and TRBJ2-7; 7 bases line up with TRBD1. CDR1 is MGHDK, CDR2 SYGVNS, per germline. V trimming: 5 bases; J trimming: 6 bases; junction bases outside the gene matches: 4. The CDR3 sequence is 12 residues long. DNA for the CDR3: TGTGCCAGCAGTTTACAGGGGTTCGAGCAGTACTTC. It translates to CASSLQGFEQYF.

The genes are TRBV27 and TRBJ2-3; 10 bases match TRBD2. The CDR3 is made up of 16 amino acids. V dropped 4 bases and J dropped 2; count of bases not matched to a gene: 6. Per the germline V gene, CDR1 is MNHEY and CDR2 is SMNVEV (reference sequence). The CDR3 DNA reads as TGTGCCAGCAGTTCCCGGACTAGCGGAAACACAGATACGCAGTATTTT. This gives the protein CASSSRTSGNTDTQYF.

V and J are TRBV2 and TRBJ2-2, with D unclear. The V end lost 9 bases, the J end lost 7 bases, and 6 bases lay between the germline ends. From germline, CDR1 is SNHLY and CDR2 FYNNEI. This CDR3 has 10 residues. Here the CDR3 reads CASKVGELFF. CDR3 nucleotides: TGTGCCAGTAAGGTCGGGGAGCTGTTTTTT.

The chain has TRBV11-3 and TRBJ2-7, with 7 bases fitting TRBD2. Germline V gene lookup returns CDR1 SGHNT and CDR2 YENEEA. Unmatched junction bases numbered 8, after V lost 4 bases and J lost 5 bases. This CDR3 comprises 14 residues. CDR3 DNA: TGTGCCAGCAGCTCCGGGATCAGCGGGGACGAGCAGTACTTC. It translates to CASSSGISGDEQYF.

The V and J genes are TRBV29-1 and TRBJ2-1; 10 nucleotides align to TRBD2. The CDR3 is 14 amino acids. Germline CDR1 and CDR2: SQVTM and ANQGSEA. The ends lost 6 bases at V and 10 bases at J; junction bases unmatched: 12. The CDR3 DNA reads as TGCAGCGTCCTTATGGGACTAGCGCTCGGGGAGCAGTTCTTC. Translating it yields CSVLMGLALGEQFF.

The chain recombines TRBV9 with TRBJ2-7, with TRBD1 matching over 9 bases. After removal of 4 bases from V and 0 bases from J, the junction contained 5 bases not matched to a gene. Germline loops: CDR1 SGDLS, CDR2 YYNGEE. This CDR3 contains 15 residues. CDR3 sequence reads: CASSPQGAGSYEQYF. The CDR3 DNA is TGTGCCAGCAGCCCACAGGGGGCAGGCTCCTACGAGCAGTACTTC. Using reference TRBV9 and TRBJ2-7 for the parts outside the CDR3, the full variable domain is DSGVTQTPKHLITATGQRVTLRCSPRSGDLSVYWYQQSLDQGLQFLIQYYNGEERAKGNILERFSAQQFPDLHSELNLSSLELGDSALYFCASSPQGAGSYEQYFGPGTRLTVT.

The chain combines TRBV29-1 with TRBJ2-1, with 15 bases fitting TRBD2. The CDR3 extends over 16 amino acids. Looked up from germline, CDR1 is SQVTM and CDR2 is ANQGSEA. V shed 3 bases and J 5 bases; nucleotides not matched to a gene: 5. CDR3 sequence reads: CSVDGGLAGGNNEQFF. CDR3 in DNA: TGCAGCGTTGATGGGGGACTAGCGGGAGGAAACAATGAGCAGTTCTTC.

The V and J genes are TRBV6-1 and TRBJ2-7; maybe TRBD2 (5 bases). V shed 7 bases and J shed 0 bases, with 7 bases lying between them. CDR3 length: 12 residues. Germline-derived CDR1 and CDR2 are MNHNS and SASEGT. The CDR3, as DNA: TGTGCCAGCAACGGGGACTCCTACGAGCAGTACTTC. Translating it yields CASNGDSYEQYF.

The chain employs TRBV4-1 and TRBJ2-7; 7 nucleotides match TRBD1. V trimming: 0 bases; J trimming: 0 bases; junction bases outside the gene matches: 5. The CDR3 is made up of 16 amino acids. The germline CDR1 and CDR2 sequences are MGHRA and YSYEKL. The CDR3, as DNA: TGCGCCAGCAGCCAAGACGACAGGGAGAGCTCCTACGAGCAGTACTTC. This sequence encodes CASSQDDRESSYEQYF.